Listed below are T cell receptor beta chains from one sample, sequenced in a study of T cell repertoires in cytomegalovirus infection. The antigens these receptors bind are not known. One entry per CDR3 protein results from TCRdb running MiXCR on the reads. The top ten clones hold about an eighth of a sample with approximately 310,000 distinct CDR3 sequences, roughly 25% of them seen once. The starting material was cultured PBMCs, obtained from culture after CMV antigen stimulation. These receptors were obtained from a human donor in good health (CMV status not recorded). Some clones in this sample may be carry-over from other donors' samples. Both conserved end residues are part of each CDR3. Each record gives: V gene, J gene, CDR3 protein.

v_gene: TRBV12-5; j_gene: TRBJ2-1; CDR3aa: CASGLGGLAGGYNEQFF
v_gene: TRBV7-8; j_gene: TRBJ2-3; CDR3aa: CASSPELGDTDTQYF
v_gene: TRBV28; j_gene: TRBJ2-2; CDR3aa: CASSTRVGELFF
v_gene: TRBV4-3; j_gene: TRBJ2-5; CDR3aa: CASSQALGETQYF
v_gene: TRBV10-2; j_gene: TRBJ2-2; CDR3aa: CASSEIGWGGNTGELFF
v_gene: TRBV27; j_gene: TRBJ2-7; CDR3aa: CASSSSTGATYEQYF
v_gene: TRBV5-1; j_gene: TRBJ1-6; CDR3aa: CASSLDGTERSPLHF
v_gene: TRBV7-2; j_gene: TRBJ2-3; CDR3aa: CASSQIPQGSGDTDTQYF
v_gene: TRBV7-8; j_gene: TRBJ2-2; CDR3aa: CASSSTGSPIGELFF
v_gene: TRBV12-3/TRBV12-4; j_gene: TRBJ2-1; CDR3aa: CASSFALAGGPISEQFF
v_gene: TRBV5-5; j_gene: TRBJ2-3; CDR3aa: CASSFPRSVSTDTQYF
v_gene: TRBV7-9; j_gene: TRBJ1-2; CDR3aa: CASSLRTLYGYTF
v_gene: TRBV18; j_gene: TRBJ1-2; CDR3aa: CASSLNRGSSNYGYTF
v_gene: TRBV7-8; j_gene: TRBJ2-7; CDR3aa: CASSFGLAGLLYEQYF
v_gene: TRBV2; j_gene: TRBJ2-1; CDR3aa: CASSESKGEYNEQFF
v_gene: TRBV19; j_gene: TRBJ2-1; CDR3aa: CASTRVAGVTYNEQFF
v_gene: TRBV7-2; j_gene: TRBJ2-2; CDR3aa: CASSGTSVELFF
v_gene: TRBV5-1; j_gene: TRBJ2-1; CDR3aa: CASSFLAGSHNEQFF
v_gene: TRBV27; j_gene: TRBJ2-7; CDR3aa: CASTGLGSYEQYF
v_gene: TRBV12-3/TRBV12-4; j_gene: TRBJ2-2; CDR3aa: CASSLYSGTSAYNSNTGELFF
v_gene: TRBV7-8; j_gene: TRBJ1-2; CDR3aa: CASSLEGTGAFGYTF
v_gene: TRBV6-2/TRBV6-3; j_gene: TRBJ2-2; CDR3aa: CASSGSRSLNTGELFF
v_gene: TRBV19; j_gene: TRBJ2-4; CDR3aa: CASSIGGGGRDGNIQYF
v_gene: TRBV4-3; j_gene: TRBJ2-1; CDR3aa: CASSQATSQTSGYYNVQFF
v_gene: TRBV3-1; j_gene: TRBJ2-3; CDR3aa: CASSQGVSGSTDTQYF
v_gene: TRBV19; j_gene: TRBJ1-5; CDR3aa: CASGQTGANQPQHF
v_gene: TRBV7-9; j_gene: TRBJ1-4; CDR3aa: CASSTGQGSEKLFF
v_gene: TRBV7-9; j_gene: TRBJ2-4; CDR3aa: CASSLAQPDRSKNIQYF
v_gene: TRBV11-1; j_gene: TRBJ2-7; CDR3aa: CASSEGQGKEQYF
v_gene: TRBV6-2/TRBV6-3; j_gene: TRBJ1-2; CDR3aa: CASSSNGQGGYGYTF
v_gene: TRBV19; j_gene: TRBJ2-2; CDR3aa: CASSSKQSGTGELFF
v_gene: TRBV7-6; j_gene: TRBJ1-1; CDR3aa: CASSLSCGPVLCTEAFF
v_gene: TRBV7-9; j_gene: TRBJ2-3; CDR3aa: CASSLGFQQLDTQYF
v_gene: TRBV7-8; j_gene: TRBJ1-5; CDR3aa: CASSLGTGDQPQHF
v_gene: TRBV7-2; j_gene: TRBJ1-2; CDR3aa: CASTGPRHYGYTF
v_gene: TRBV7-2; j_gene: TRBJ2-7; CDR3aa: CASSLLGGEQYF
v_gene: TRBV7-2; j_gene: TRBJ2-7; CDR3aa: CASSPRNEQYF
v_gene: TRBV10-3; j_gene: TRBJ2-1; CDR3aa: CAMGLAGGNEQFF
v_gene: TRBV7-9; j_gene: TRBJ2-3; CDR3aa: CASSLRGIGPNTDTQYF
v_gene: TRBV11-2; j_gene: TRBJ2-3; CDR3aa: CASSRRLAGTDTQYF